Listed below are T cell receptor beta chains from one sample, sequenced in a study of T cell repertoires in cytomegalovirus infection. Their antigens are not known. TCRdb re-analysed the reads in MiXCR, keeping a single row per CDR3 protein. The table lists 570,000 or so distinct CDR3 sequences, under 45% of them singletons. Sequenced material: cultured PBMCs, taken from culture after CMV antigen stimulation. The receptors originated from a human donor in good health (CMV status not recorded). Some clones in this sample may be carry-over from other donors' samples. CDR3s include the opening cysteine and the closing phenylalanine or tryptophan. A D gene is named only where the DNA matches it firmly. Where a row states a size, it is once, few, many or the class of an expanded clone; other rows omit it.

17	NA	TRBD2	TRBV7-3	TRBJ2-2	TGTGCCAGCAGCTTGGTAGCGGGAGACCCGAACACCGGGGAGCTGTTTTTT	CASSLVAGDPNTGELFF
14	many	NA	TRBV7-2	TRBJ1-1	TGTGCCAGCAGCTTACGGCAGGGGAGCACTGAAGCTTTCTTT	CASSLRQGSTEAFF
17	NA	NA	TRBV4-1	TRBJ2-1	TGCGCCAGCAGCCACCCTAACTGGAAACGACTATACAATGAGCAGTTCTTC	CASSHPNWKRLYNEQFF
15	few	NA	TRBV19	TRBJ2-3	TGTGCCAGTAGCCTTGGGGCGGCGCCAACAGATACGCAGTATTTT	CASSLGAAPTDTQYF
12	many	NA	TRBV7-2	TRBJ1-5	TGTGCCAGCAGCTTAGGGGTCGAGCACCAGCATTTT	CASSLGVEHQHF
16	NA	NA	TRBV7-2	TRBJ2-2	TGTGCCAGCAGCTTACTCCCCAGGGCCATGGGCGGGGAGCTGTTTTTT	CASSLLPRAMGGELFF
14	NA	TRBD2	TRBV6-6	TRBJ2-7	TGTGCCAGCAGCCGGACTAGCGGTCCCTACGAGCAGTACTTC	CASSRTSGPYEQYF
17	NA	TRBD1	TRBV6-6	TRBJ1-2	TGTGCCAGCAGTCACCGCCCGGGGGCAGGGGGCGCGTATGGCTACACCTTC	CASSHRPGAGGAYGYTF
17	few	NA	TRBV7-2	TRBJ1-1	TGTGCCAGCAGCTCCCCCTCGAGTGGACTGTGGAACACTGAAGCTTTCTTT	CASSSPSSGLWNTEAFF
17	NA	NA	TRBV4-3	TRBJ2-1	TGCGCCAGCAGCCGAACAACCGGGACTGTCTCCTACAATGAGCAGTTCTTC	CASSRTTGTVSYNEQFF
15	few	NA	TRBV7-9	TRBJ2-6	TGTGCCAGCAGCTTAGGGACCACTGGGGCCAACGTCCTGACTTTC	CASSLGTTGANVLTF
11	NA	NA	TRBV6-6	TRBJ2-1	TGTGCCAGCAGTTGGTACAATGAGCAGTTCTTC	CASSWYNEQFF
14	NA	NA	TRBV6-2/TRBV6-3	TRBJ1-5	TGTGCCAGCAGTTACTCTTCGCGTCTGGAGCCCCAGCATTTT	CASSYSSRLEPQHF
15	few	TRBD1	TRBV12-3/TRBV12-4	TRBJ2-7	TGTGCCAGCAGCGACGACAGGGGGCTTGACTACGAGCAGTACTTC	CASSDDRGLDYEQYF
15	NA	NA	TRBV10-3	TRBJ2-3	TGTGCCATCAGTCCACAGCTCACTAGCACAGATACGCAGTATTTT	CAISPQLTSTDTQYF
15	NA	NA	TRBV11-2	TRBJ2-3	TGTGCCAGCAGCTGGGGGACGGACGCAAGGGTATCGCAGTATTTT	CASSWGTDARVSQYF
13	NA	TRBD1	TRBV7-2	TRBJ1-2	TGTGCCAGCAGCGCCTCGGGACAGCTAGGCTACACCTTC	CASSASGQLGYTF
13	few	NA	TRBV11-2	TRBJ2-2	TGTGCCAGCAGATTCACAGGGTCCGGGGAGCTGTTTTTT	CASRFTGSGELFF
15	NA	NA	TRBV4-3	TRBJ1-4	TGCGCCAGCAGCCAAGGTGGTTACGGGAATGAAAAACTGTTTTTT	CASSQGGYGNEKLFF
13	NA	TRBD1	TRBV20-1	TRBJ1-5	TGCAGTGCCGAAGGGGGCCTGGATCAGCCCCAGCATTTT	CSAEGGLDQPQHF
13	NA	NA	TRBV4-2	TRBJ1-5	TGTGCCAGCAGCCAATCAATTAATCAGCCCCAGCATTTT	CASSQSINQPQHF
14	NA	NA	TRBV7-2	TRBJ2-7	TGTGCCAGCAGCTTTACCCCTAGACTAACGGAGCAGTACTTC	CASSFTPRLTEQYF
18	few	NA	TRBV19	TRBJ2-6	TGTGCCAGTAGTAGCCGGGACGTTGACGCTCTGGGGGCCAACGTCCTGACTTTC	CASSSRDVDALGANVLTF
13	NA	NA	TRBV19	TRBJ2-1	TGTGCCAGTAGTATAGTAGGGCAGGAGACGCAGTTCTTC	CASSIVGQETQFF
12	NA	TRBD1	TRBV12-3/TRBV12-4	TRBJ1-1	TGTGCCAGCACCACGAGGGACAGGCTAGCTTTCTTT	CASTTRDRLAFF
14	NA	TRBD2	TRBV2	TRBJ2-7	TGTGCCAGCAGTGTCGGGAGGCTCTCCTACGAGCAGTACTTC	CASSVGRLSYEQYF
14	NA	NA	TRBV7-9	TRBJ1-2	TGTGCCAGCAGCTACCGGGGGCCCGCGGGGGGCTACACCTTC	CASSYRGPAGGYTF
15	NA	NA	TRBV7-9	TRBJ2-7	TGTGCCAGCACCCCCAAGGAGGGGCCAACCTACGAGCAGTACTTC	CASTPKEGPTYEQYF
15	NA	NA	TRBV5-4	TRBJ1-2	TGTGCCAGCAGCTCCCGTGGGGGGCAGAACTATGGCTACACCTTC	CASSSRGGQNYGYTF
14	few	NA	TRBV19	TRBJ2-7	TGTGCCACCCAAGGGGGGGCAGGGGCGATCGAGCAGTACTTC	CATQGGAGAIEQYF
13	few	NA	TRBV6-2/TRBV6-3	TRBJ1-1	TGTGCCATTCGGGGGCCAACGAACACTGAAGCTTTCTTT	CAIRGPTNTEAFF
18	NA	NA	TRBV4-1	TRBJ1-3	TGCGCCAGCAGCCGAGATTTTTTGGCGGTTTTCTCTGGAAACACCATATATTTT	CASSRDFLAVFSGNTIYF
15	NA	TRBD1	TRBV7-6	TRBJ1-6	TGTGCCAGCAGCTTATCCACAGGGGGCACTTCACCCCTCCACTTT	CASSLSTGGTSPLHF
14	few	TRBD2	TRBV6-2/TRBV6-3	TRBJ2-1	TGTGCCAGCGGGACTAGCGGGAGTGGAGGGGAGCAGTTCTTC	CASGTSGSGGEQFF
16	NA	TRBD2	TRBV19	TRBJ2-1	TGTGCCAGTAATCTAGCGGGGGGGCTTCCCCCCAATGAGCAGTTCTTC	CASNLAGGLPPNEQFF
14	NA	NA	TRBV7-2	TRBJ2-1	TGTGCCAGCAGCTTTGAAGGCTTCTACAATGAGCAGTTCTTC	CASSFEGFYNEQFF
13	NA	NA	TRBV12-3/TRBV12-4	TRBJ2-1	TGTGCCAGCACCCCCCCGTTTATGAATGAGCAGTTCTTC	CASTPPFMNEQFF
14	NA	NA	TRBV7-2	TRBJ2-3	TGTGCCAGCAGCCGGGACTGGGGGACAGATACGCAGTATTTT	CASSRDWGTDTQYF
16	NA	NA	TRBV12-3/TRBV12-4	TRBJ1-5	TGTGCCAGCAGTTTGGGGGGGGGCTTTAGCAATCAGCCCCAGCATTTT	CASSLGGGFSNQPQHF
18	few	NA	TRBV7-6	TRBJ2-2	TGTGCCAGCGGCCCATACCCGAAACCCTACACGAACACCGGGGAGCTGTTTTTT	CASGPYPKPYTNTGELFF
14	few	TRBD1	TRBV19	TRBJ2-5	TGTGCCAGTAGTCGAACAGGGGCATCAGAGACCCAGTACTTC	CASSRTGASETQYF
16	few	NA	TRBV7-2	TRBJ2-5	TGTGCCAGCAGCTCACAGGGGAGGGACGTATCTGCGACCCAGTACTTC	CASSSQGRDVSATQYF
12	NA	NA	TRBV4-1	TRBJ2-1	TGCGCCAGCAGCCAAGTGGGACCCCCGCAGTTCTTC	CASSQVGPPQFF
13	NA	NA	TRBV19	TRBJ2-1	TGTGCCAGTAGTATAGATGGTGCCCTTGGGCAGTTCTTC	CASSIDGALGQFF
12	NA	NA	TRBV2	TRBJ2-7	TGTGCCAGCAGTGAAGCGGTCTACGAGCAGTACTTC	CASSEAVYEQYF
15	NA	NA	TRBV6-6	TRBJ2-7	TGTGCCAGCAGTTACCCAACGGGACTCAAATACGAGCAGTACTTC	CASSYPTGLKYEQYF
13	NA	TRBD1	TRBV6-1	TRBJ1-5	TGTGCCACCGGGACAGGGACCGGCCAGCCCCAGCATTTT	CATGTGTGQPQHF
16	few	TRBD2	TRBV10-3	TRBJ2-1	TGTGCCATCAGTGAGGCGGGGAGCGGGGCCTACAATGAGCAGTTCTTC	CAISEAGSGAYNEQFF
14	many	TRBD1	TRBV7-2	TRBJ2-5	TGTGCCAGCAGAATACAGGGGTTGAGAGAGACCCAGTACTTC	CASRIQGLRETQYF
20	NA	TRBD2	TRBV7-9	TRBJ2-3	TGTGCCAGCAGCTACCCTACCGGGACTAGCGGGGGGCTCAGCACAGATACGCAGTATTTT	CASSYPTGTSGGLSTDTQYF
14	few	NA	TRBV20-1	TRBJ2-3	TGCAGTGCTAGAGAGGGGGCTGGGAAGCGGGTGCCGTATTTT	CSAREGAGKRVPYF
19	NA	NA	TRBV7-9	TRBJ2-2	TGTGCCAGCAGCGCGACCGCCGTCGGGCGAGCGGCGAACACCGGGGAGCTGTTTTTT	CASSATAVGRAANTGELFF
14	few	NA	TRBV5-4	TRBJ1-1	TGTGCCCTCAACGTCGGAGTAGCAAACACTGAAGCTTTCTTT	CALNVGVANTEAFF
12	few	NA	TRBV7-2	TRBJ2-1	TGTGCCAGCAGCTTATATCGTAGTGAGCAGTTCTTC	CASSLYRSEQFF
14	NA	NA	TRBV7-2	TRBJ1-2	TGTGCCAGCAGCCAGGGACACCTTAACTATGGCTACACCTTC	CASSQGHLNYGYTF
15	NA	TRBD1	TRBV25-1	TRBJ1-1	TGTGCCAGCAGTGAGACAGGGTGGGGCAACACTGAAGCTTTCTTT	CASSETGWGNTEAFF
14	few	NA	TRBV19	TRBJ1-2	TGTGCCAGTAGTATAGGGCGGCAGGGCTATGGCTACACCTTC	CASSIGRQGYGYTF
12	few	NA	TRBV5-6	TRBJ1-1	TGTGCCAGCAGCCCTCAGGGGACTTCAGCTTTCTTT	CASSPQGTSAFF
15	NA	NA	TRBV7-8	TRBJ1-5	TGTGCCAGCAGCCGACGGGGACAAGTTAATCAGCCCCAGCATTTT	CASSRRGQVNQPQHF